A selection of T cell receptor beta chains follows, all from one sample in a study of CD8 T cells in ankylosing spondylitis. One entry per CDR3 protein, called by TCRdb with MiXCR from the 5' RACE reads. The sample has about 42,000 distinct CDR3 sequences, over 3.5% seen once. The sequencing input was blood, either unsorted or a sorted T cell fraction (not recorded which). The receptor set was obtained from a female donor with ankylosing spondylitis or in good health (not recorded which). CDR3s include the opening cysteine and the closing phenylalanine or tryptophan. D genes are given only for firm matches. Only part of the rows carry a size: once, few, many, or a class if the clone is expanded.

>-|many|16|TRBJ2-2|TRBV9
CASSPGGGLTTGELFF
TGTGCCAGCAGCCCCGGAGGAGGGTTGACTACCGGGGAGCTGTTTTTT
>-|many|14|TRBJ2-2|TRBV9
CASTDRRFTGELFF
TGTGCCAGCACCGATCGAAGATTCACCGGGGAGCTGTTTTTT
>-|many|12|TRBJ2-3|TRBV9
CASSVNTDTQYF
TGTGCCAGCAGCGTAAACACAGATACGCAGTATTTT
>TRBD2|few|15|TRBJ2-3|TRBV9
CASSVLAGGGDTQYF
TGTGCCAGCAGCGTTCTGGCGGGGGGGGGAGATACGCAGTATTTT
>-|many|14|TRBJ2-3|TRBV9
CASSVSGGLDTQYF
TGTGCCAGCAGCGTAAGTGGGGGGCTGGATACGCAGTATTTT
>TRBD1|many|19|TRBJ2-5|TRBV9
CASSPEGQGSGIILETQYF
TGTGCCAGCAGCCCCGAGGGACAGGGGAGTGGAATTATTCTAGAGACCCAGTACTTC
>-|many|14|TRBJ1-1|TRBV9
CASSSNRDWAEAFF
TGTGCCAGCAGCTCCAACAGGGATTGGGCTGAAGCTTTCTTT
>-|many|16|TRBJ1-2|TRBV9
CASSPLQRTVHYGYTF
TGTGCCAGCAGCCCACTCCAGCGGACAGTCCACTATGGCTACACCTTC
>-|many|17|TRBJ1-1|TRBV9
CASSPRWGASVSSEAFF
TGTGCCAGCAGCCCCCGATGGGGGGCTTCGGTATCTTCAGAAGCTTTCTTT
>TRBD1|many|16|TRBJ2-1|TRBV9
CASGQTMDRGFGEQFF
TGTGCCAGCGGCCAAACAATGGACAGGGGATTCGGTGAGCAGTTCTTC
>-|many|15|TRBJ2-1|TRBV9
CASSLPPGADNEQFF
TGTGCCAGCAGCCTTCCCCCTGGGGCAGACAATGAGCAGTTCTTC
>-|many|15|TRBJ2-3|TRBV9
CASSPGTLTTDTQYF
TGTGCCAGCAGCCCCGGGACTCTGACCACAGATACGCAGTATTTT
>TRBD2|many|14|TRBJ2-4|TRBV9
CASSVGTSGNIQYF
TGTGCCAGCAGCGTCGGGACTAGCGGAAACATTCAGTACTTC
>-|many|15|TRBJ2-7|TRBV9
CASSVEVGPPLEQYF
TGTGCCAGCAGCGTAGAAGTCGGGCCCCCCCTCGAGCAGTACTTC
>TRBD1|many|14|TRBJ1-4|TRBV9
CASSDRQGSEKLFF
TGTGCCAGCAGCGACCGACAGGGATCTGAAAAACTGTTTTTT
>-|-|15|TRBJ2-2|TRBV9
CASSVSPQSPGELFF
TGTGCCAGCAGCGTCTCCCCGCAGAGCCCCGGGGAGCTGTTTTTT
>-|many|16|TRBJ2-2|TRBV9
CASSAFQAANTGELFF
TGTGCCAGCAGCGCCTTTCAGGCAGCGAACACCGGGGAGCTGTTTTTT
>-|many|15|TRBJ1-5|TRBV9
CASSPSASYNQPQHF
TGTGCCAGCAGCCCTAGCGCCAGCTACAATCAGCCCCAGCATTTT
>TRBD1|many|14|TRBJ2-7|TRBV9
CASSTGTEPYEQYF
TGTGCCAGCAGCACCGGGACAGAACCCTACGAGCAGTACTTC
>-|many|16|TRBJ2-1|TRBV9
CASSVAGGPFDNEQFF
TGTGCCAGCAGCGTCGCCGGGGGGCCGTTTGACAATGAGCAGTTCTTC
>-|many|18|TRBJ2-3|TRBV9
CASSVISTGTYYTDTQYF
TGTGCCAGCAGCGTTATCTCTACCGGGACTTATTACACAGATACGCAGTATTTT
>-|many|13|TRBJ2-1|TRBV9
CASSARDINEQFF
TGTGCCAGCAGCGCCCGGGACATCAATGAGCAGTTCTTC
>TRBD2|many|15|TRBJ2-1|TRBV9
CASSPGTGGYNEQFF
TGTGCCAGCAGCCCCGGGACGGGGGGCTACAATGAGCAGTTCTTC
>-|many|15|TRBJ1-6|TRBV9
CASSALGGRNSPLHF
TGTGCCAGCAGCGCCCTCGGGGGCCGAAATTCACCCCTCCACTTT
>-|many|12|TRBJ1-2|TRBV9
CASSPANYGYTF
TGTGCCAGCAGCCCTGCTAACTATGGCTACACCTTC
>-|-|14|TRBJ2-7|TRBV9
CASSVDESSYEQYF
TGTGCCAGCAGCGTGGATGAGAGCTCCTACGAGCAGTACTTC
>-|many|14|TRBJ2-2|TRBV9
CASEGRENTGELFF
TGTGCCTCTGAAGGGCGCGAGAACACCGGGGAGCTGTTTTTT
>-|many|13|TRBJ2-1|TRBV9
CASSVGVYNEQFF
TGTGCCAGCAGCGTAGGTGTCTACAATGAGCAGTTCTTC
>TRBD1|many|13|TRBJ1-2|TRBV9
CASSAMDRDGYTF
TGTGCCAGCAGCGCCATGGACAGGGACGGCTACACCTTC
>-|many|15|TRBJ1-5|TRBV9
CASSVAGGANQPQHF
TGTGCCAGCAGCGTAGCGGGGGGCGCCAATCAGCCCCAGCATTTT
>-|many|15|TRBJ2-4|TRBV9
CASSVDGFSKNIQYF
TGTGCCAGCAGCGTAGATGGCTTTTCCAAAAACATTCAGTACTTC
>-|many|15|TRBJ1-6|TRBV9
CASRHRDTYNSPLHF
TGTGCCAGCAGACACCGGGACACCTATAATTCACCCCTCCACTTT
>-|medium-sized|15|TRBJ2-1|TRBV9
CASSVGGNSYNEQFF
TGTGCCAGCAGCGTAGGGGGCAACTCCTACAATGAGCAGTTCTTC
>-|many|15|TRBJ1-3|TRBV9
CASSSAGERGNTIYF
TGTGCCAGCAGCTCGGCAGGGGAACGAGGAAACACCATATATTTT
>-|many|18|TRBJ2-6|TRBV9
CASSSWGGRVSGANVLTF
TGTGCCAGCAGCAGCTGGGGGGGCCGGGTCTCTGGGGCCAACGTCCTGACTTTC
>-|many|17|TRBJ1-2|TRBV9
CASSVDLGGATYSGYTF
TGTGCCAGCAGCGTAGACTTGGGAGGAGCGACCTACTCAGGCTACACCTTC
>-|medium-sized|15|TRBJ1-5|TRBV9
CASSVDPSSNQPQHF
TGTGCCAGCAGCGTGGACCCCTCGAGCAATCAGCCCCAGCATTTT
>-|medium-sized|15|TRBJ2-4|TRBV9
CASSVGGQGKNIQYF
TGTGCCAGCAGCGTAGGGGGGCAGGGCAAAAACATTCAGTACTTC
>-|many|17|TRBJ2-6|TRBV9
CASGRGGHDSGANVLTF
TGTGCCAGTGGTAGGGGAGGCCACGACTCTGGGGCCAACGTCCTGACTTTC
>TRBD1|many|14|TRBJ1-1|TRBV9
CASSFQGDGTEAFF
TGTGCCAGCAGCTTCCAGGGGGACGGCACTGAAGCTTTCTTT
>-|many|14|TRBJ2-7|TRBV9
CASSVGRVPYEQYF
TGTGCCAGCAGCGTAGGCAGGGTACCCTACGAGCAGTACTTC
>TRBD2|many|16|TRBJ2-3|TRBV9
CASSPSLAGGGDTQYF
TGTGCCAGCAGCCCATCGCTGGCGGGGGGGGGAGATACGCAGTATTTT
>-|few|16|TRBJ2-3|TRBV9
CASSGGTTRVTDTQYF
TGTGCCAGCAGCGGAGGGACAACTCGGGTCACAGATACGCAGTATTTT
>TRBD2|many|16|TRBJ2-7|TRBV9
CASSVDPSGGHYEQYF
TGTGCCAGCAGCGTAGATCCTAGCGGGGGGCACTACGAGCAGTACTTC
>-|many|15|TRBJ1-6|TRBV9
CASSGTPIGNSPLHF
TGTGCCAGCAGCGGGACACCCATTGGTAATTCACCCCTCCACTTT
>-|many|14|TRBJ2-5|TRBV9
CASSVRDSQETQYF
TGTGCCAGCAGCGTCCGGGACTCACAAGAGACCCAGTACTTC
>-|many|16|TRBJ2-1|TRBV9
CASSVETLKPYNEQFF
TGTGCCAGCAGCGTAGAAACCCTGAAGCCCTACAATGAGCAGTTCTTC
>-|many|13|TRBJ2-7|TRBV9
CASTLGEGDEQYF
TGTGCCAGCACCCTAGGGGAAGGGGACGAGCAGTACTTC
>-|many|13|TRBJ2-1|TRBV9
CASSGAGRNEQFF
TGTGCCAGCAGCGGGGCAGGCCGGAATGAGCAGTTCTTC
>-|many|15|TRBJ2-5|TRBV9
CASSVGGFGEETQYF
TGTGCCAGCAGCGTTGGTGGATTTGGCGAGGAGACCCAGTACTTC
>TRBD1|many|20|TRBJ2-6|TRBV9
CASSVTADRVVASGANVLTF
TGTGCCAGCAGCGTAACCGCCGACAGGGTCGTCGCCTCTGGGGCCAACGTCCTGACTTTC
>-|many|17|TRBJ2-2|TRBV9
CASSLNPRLDNTGELFF
TGTGCCAGCAGCCTAAACCCCCGTCTAGATAACACCGGGGAGCTGTTTTTT
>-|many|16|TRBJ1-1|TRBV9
CASSVSSGAGNTEAFF
TGTGCCAGCAGCGTATCCTCCGGGGCAGGGAACACTGAAGCTTTCTTT